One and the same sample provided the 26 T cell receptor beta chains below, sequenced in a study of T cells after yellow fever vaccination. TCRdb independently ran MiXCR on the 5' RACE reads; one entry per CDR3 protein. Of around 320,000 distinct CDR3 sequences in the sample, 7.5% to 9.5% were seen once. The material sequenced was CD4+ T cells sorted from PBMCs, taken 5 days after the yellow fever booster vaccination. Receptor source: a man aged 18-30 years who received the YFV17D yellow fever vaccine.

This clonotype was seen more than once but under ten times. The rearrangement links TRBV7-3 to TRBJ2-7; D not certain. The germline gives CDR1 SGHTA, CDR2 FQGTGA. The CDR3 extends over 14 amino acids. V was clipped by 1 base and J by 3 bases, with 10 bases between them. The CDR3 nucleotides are TGTGCCAGCAGCTTAAAGCGTCAGCTCTACGAGCAGTACGTC. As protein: CASSLKRQLYEQYV.

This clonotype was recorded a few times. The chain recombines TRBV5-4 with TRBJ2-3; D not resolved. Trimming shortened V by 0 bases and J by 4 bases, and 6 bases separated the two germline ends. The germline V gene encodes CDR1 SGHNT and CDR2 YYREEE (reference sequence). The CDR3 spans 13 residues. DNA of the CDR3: TGTGCCAGCAGCTTGGGGACCCCAGATACGCAGTATTTT. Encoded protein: CASSLGTPDTQYF.

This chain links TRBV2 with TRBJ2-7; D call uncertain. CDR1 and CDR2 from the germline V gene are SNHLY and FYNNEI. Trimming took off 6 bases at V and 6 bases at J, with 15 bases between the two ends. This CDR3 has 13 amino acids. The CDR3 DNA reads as TGTGCCAGCAGCGGTAATGGGTCCCCCGAGCAGTACGTC. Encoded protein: CASSGNGSPEQYV.

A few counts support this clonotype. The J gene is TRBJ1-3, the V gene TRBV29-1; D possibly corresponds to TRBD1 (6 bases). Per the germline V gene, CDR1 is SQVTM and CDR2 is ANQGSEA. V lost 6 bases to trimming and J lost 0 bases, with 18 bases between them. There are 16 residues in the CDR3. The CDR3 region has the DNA TGCAGCGTGATTCCGGGACACCTTAGCTCTGGAAACACCATATATTTT. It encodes CSVIPGHLSSGNTIYF.

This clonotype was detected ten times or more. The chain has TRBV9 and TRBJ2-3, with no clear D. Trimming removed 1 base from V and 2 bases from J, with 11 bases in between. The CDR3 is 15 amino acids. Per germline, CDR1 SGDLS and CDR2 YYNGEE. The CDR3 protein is CASSVSPLHTDTQYF. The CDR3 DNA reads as TGTGCCAGCAGCGTATCGCCCCTCCACACAGATACGCAGTATTTT.

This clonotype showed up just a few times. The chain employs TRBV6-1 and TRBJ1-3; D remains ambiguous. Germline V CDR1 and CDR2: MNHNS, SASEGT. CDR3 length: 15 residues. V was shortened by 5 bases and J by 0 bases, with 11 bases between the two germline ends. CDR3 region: CASSLEGYSGNTIYF. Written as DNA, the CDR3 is TGTGCCAGCAGTCTCGAAGGCTACTCTGGAAACACCATATATTTT.

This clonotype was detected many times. The CDR3 spells CASSLRPLGGGATDTQYF. CDR3 nucleotide sequence: TGTGCCAGCAGCTTACGCCCTCTCGGCGGGGGGGCCACAGATACGCAGTATTTT. This chain links TRBV7-2 with TRBJ2-3; 9 bases map to TRBD2. V dropped 2 bases and J dropped 2; count of bases not matched to a gene: 11. The CDR3 totals 18 residues. Per the germline V gene, CDR1 is SGHTA and CDR2 is FQGNSA.

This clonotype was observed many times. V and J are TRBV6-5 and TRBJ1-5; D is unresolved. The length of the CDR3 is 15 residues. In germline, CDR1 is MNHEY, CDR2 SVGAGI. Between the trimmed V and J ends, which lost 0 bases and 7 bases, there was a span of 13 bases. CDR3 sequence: CASSYSIGLGQPQHF. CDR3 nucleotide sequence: TGTGCCAGCAGTTACTCGATCGGGTTGGGACAGCCCCAGCATTTT.

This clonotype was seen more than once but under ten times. For the CDR3, the DNA is TGTGCCAGCAGTTACGGCCTCTACAATGAGCAGTTCTTC. Its protein product is CASSYGLYNEQFF. This chain links TRBV6-2 or TRBV6-3 with TRBJ2-1; D uncertain. CDR1 and CDR2 (germline): MNHEY, SVGEGT. V shed 2 bases and J shed 3 bases, with 5 bases lying between them. The CDR3 length is 13 residues.

The CDR3 loop reads CASSLYQRGPQETQYF. The CDR3 DNA is TGCGCCAGCAGCTTGTATCAGCGGGGGCCCCAAGAGACCCAGTACTTC. The chain recombines TRBV5-1 with TRBJ2-5, with TRBD2 identical over 8 bases. J was trimmed by 1 base and V by 1 base; bases with no gene match: 6. The CDR3 consists of 16 residues. Germline V gives CDR1 SGHRS, CDR2 YFSETQ.

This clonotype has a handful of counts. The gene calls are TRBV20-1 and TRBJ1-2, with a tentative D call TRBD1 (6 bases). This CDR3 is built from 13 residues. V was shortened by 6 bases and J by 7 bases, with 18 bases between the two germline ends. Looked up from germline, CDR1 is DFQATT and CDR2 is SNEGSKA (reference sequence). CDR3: CSALEGQTSGYTF. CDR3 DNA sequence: TGCAGTGCCTTAGAAGGACAGACTTCTGGCTACACCTTC.

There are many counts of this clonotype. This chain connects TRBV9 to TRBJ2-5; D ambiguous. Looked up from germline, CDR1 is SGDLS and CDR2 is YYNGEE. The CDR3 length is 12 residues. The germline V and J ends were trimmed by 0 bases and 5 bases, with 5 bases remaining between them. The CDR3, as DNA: TGTGCCAGCAGCGTAGGTAGCGAGACCCAGTACTTC. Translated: CASSVGSETQYF.

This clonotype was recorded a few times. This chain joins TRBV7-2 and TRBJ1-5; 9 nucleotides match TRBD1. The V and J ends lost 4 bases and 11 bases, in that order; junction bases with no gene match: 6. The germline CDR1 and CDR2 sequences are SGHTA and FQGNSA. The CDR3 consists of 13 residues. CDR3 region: CASSSQGAGTQHF. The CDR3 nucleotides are TGTGCCAGCAGCTCACAGGGGGCTGGGACCCAGCATTTT.

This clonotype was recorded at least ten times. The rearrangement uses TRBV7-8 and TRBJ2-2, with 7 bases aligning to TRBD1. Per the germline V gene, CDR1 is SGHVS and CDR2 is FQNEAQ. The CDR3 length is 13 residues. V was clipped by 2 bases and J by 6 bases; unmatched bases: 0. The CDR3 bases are TGTGCCAGCAGCTTAAGGGGGCCCGGGGAGCTGTTTTTT. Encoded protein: CASSLRGPGELFF.

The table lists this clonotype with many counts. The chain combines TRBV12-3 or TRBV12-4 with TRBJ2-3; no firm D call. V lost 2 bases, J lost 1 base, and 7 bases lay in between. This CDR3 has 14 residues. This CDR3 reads CASSLRAGTDTQYF. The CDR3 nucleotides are TGTGCCAGCAGTTTAAGGGCGGGCACAGATACGCAGTATTTT.

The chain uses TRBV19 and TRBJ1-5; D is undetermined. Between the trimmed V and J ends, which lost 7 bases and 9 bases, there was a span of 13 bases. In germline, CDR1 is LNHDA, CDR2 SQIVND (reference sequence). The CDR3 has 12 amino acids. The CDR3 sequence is CASKIGHGPQHF. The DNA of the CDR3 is TGTGCCAGTAAAATCGGGCACGGGCCCCAGCATTTT.

CDR3 residues: CASSEEGTGLYGYTF. CDR3 bases: TGTGCCAGCAGCGAAGAGGGGACAGGACTCTATGGCTACACCTTC. V is TRBV6-5 and J is TRBJ1-2; 8 nucleotides align to TRBD1. The trim removed 6 bases at V and 4 bases at J, leaving 10 bases unmatched. Germline V CDR1 and CDR2: MNHEY, SVGAGI. This CDR3 spans 15 amino acids.

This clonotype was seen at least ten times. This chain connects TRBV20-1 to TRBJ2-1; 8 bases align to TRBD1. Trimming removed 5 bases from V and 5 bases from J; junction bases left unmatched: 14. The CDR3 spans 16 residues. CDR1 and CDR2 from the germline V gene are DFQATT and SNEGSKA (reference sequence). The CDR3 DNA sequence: TGCAGTGCTGCCGACCGTAGGACAGGGCGGCACAATGAGCAGTTCTTC. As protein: CSAADRRTGRHNEQFF.

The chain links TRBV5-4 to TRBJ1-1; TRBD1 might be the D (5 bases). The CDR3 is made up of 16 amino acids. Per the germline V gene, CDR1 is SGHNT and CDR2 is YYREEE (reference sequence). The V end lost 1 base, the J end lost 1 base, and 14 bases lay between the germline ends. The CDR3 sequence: CASSLMLGPTNTEAFF. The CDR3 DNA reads TGTGCCAGCAGCTTGATGTTGGGACCGACGAACACTGAAGCTTTCTTT.

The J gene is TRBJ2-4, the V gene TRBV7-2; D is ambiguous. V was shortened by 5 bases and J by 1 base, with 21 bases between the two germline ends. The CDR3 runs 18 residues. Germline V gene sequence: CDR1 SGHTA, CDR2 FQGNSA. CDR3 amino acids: CASSPLIGPFWAKNIQYF. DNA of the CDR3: TGTGCCAGCAGCCCCCTCATTGGGCCCTTTTGGGCCAAAAACATTCAGTACTTC.

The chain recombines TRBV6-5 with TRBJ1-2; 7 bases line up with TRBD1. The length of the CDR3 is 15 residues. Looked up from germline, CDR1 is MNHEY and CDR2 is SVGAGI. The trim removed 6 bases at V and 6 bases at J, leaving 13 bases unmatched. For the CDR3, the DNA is TGTGCCAGCAGCCTGACAGGGCCCGCCTTGGATGGCTACACCTTC. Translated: CASSLTGPALDGYTF.

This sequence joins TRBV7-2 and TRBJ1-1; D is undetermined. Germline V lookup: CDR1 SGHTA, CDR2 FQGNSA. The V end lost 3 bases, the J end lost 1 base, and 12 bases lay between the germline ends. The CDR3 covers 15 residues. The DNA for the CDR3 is TGTGCCAGCAGCTTTAGGCTAGCCGGGAACACTGAAGCTTTCTTT. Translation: CASSFRLAGNTEAFF. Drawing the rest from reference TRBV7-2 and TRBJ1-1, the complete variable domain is GAGVSQSPSNKVTEKGKDVELRCDPISGHTALYWYRQSLGQGLEFLIYFQGNSAPDKSGLPSDRFSAERTGGSVSTLTIQRTQQEDSAVYLCASSFRLAGNTEAFFGQGTRLTVV.

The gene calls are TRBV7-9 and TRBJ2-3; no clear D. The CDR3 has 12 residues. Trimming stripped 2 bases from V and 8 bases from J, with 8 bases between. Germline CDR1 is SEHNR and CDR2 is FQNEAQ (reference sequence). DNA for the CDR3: TGTGCCAGCAGCTTAAGTTTAGGTACGCAGTATTTT. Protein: CASSLSLGTQYF.

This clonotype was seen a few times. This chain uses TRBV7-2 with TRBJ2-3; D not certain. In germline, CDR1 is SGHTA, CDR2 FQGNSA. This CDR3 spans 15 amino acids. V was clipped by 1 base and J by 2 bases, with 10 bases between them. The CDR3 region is CASSLGGRTTDTQYF. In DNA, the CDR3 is TGTGCCAGCAGCTTAGGCGGCAGGACCACAGATACGCAGTATTTT.

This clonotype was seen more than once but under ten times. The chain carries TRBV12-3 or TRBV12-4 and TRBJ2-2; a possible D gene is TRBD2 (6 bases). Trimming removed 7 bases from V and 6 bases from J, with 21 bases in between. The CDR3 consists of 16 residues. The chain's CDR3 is CASTQGGAGSAGELFF. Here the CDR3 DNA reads TGTGCCAGCACCCAGGGCGGGGCGGGTTCGGCCGGGGAGCTGTTTTTT.

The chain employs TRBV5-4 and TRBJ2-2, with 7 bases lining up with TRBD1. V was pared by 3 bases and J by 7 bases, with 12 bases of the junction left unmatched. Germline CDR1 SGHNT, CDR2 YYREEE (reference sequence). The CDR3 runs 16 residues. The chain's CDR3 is CASSSGSGTVGGELFF. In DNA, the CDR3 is TGTGCCAGCAGCTCGGGATCCGGGACAGTAGGCGGGGAGCTGTTTTTT.